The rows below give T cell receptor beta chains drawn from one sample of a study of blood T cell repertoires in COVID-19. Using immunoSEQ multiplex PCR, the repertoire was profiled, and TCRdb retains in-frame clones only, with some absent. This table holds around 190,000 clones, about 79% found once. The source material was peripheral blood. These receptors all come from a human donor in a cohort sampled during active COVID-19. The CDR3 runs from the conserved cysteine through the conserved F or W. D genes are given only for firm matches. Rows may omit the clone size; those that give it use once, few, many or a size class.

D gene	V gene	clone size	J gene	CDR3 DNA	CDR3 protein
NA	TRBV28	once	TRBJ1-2	TGTGCCAGCAGTTTAAGTCCCAGGGGCTATGGCTACACCTTC	CASSLSPRGYGYTF
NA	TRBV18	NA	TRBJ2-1	TGTGCCAGCTCGTCTACAGGGATTTCCTACAATGAGCAGTTCTTC	CASSSTGISYNEQFF
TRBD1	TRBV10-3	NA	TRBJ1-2	TGTGCCATCAGTAGTCCCGGGACAGGGAACTATGGCTACACCTTC	CAISSPGTGNYGYTF
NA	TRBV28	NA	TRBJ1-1	TGTGCCAGCAGTCCGGGTGGGGCAGGGATGGTGAACACTGAAGCTTTCTTT	CASSPGGAGMVNTEAFF
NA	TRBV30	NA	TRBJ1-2	TGTGCCTGGAGTAGTAAGCGGGACACAGGCGCCTGGGGCTACACCTTC	CAWSSKRDTGAWGYTF
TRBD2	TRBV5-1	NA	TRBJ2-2	TGCGCCAGCTACCCGACTAGCGGTAACACCGGGGAGCTGTTTTTT	CASYPTSGNTGELFF
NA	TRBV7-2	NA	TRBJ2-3	TGTGCCAGCAGCTCCCGACTAGTTCCAGATACGCAGTATTTT	CASSSRLVPDTQYF
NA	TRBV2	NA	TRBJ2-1	TGTGCCAGCAAGGAACGGGAGGTTCAGGGGGAGCAGTTCTTC	CASKEREVQGEQFF
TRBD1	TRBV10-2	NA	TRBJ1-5	TGCGCCAGCAGTGAGCAGGACAGGCTCAATCAGCCCCAGCATTTT	CASSEQDRLNQPQHF
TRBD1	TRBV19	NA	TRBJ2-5	TGTGCCAGTAGTAGAAGACAGGGACCCCAAGAGACCCAGTACTTC	CASSRRQGPQETQYF
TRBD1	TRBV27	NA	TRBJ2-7	TGTGCCAGCAGCCGACCTCCCGGGACAGGGAGTCTCGAGCAGTACTTC	CASSRPPGTGSLEQYF
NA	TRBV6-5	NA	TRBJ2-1	TGTGCCAGCAGTTACTCGACAGCCACCCAGGGTGAGCAGTTCTTC	CASSYSTATQGEQFF
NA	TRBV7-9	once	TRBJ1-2	TGTGCCAGCAGCTTACTGGAGAACTATGGCTACACCTTC	CASSLLENYGYTF
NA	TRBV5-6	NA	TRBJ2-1	TGTGCCAGCAGCCCAACCACAAACAATGAGCAGTTCTTC	CASSPTTNNEQFF
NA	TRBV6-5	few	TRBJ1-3	TGTGCCAGCAGGACACGATACTCTGGAAACACCATATATTTT	CASRTRYSGNTIYF
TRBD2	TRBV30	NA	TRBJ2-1	TGTGCCTGGAGTGGGACTAGCGGCTACAATGAGCAGTTCTTC	CAWSGTSGYNEQFF
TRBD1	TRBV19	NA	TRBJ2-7	TGTGCCAGTAGCCCTGGGACAGGGGATTTCCACGAGCAGTACTTC	CASSPGTGDFHEQYF
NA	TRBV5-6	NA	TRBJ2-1	TGTGCCAGCAGCTTCGGGGAGGCGGTCAATGAGCAGTTCTTC	CASSFGEAVNEQFF
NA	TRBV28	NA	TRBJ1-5	TGTGCCAGCAGTCGAAGGGAGTTATATCAGCCCCAGCATTTT	CASSRRELYQPQHF
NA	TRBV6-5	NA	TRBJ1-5	TGTGCCAGCAGTTACTCGGTACTCTATAGCAATCAGCCCCAGCATTTT	CASSYSVLYSNQPQHF
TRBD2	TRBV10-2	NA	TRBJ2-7	TGCGCCAGCAGTGACGCGGGAGCGGGAGATGGCTACGAGCAGTACTTC	CASSDAGAGDGYEQYF
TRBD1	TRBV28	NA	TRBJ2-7	TGTGCCAGCAGTGAGGACAGGGTACTACGAGAGCAGTACTTC	CASSEDRVLREQYF
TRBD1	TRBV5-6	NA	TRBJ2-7	TGTGCCAGCAGCAGCAATACCTGGACAGGGCGGCCCGAGCAGTACTTC	CASSSNTWTGRPEQYF
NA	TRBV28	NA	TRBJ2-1	TGTGCCAGCAGGAGCCCGGGACTCCTCCAGCAGTTCTTC	CASRSPGLLQQFF
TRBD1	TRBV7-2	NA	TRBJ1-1	TGTGCCAGCAGCTTCTCACAGGGGGCTGAAGCTTTCTTT	CASSFSQGAEAFF
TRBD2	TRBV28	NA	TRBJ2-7	TGTGCCAGCAACCTAGCGGGAGGGGGGAACGAGCAGTACTTC	CASNLAGGGNEQYF
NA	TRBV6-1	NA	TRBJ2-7	TGTGCCAGCAGTGACCTAGGTTTCTCCTACGAGCAGTACTTC	CASSDLGFSYEQYF
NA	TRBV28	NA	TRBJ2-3	TGTGCCAGCAGTTCCTCAGATACGCAGTATTTT	CASSSSDTQYF